Listed here are 26 T cell receptor beta chains from one sample, sequenced in a study of blood T cell repertoires in COVID-19. Only in-frame clones appear in the TCRdb table, and some are missing; sequencing was by immunoSEQ multiplex PCR. The sample carries 210,000 or so clones, under 90% recorded once. Sequencing input: PBMCs or T cells enriched from blood (not recorded which). These receptors came from a man aged 55 to 70 who had recovered from COVID-19.

The gene calls are TRBV20-1 and TRBJ1-2; possible D gene TRBD1, 6 bases. V lost 4 bases to trimming and J lost 6 bases, with 9 bases between them. This CDR3 region has 11 residues. Germline V gives CDR1 DFQATT, CDR2 SNEGSKA (reference sequence). The DNA for the CDR3 is TGCAGTGCTATGACAGGACATGGCTACACCTTC. It encodes CSAMTGHGYTF.

The chain links TRBV7-3 to TRBJ2-3; a possible D gene is TRBD2 (5 bases). Per germline, CDR1 SGHTA and CDR2 FQGTGA. The germline V and J ends were trimmed by 1 base and 5 bases, with 7 bases remaining between them. The CDR3 spans 13 residues. Written as DNA, the CDR3 is TGTGCCAGCAGCTTAAGACTATTAGATACGCAGTATTTT. It encodes CASSLRLLDTQYF.

The chain combines TRBV10-2 with TRBJ2-5, with TRBD1 as a possible D gene (6 bases). Trimming took 6 bases from V and 5 from J, leaving 10 bases between them. Germline V gene lookup returns CDR1 WSHSY and CDR2 SAAADI. CDR3 size: 12 residues. CDR3 region: CASRDSKETQYF. The CDR3 nucleotides read TGCGCCAGCAGGGACAGTAAGGAGACCCAGTACTTC.

The chain has TRBV9 and TRBJ2-5, with TRBD2 identical over 15 bases. Germline CDR1 SGDLS, CDR2 YYNGEE. The CDR3 extends over 16 amino acids. V dropped 4 bases and J dropped 4; count of bases not matched to a gene: 5. Here the CDR3 DNA reads TGTGCCAGCAGCACGGGACTAGCGGGGGGTCTAGAGACCCAGTACTTC. It yields the protein CASSTGLAGGLETQYF.

The chain uses TRBV30 and TRBJ2-7; TRBD2 might be the D (6 bases). Germline assignment: CDR1 GTSNPN and CDR2 SVGIG (reference sequence). The V and J ends lost 4 bases and 2 bases respectively, with 15 bases between them. The CDR3 is 14 amino acids. The CDR3: CAWTRDFYPYEQYF. CDR3 sequence (DNA): TGTGCCTGGACGAGGGACTTCTACCCCTACGAGCAGTACTTC.

The V gene is TRBV2, the J gene TRBJ2-5; 8 bases match TRBD2. Trimming took 4 bases from V and 8 from J; bases not matched to a gene: 12. Germline loops: CDR1 SNHLY, CDR2 FYNNEI. The CDR3 runs to 15 residues. Here the CDR3 DNA reads TGTGCCAGCAGTGCGAGCGGGGGCCCGAGCGGCACCCAGTACTTC. Translated: CASSASGGPSGTQYF.

V usage is TRBV24-1 and J usage is TRBJ1-4; weak D call: TRBD1 (6 bases). CDR1 and CDR2 (germline): KGHDR, SFDVKD. V shed 3 bases and J shed 8 bases, with 15 bases lying between them. This CDR3 region has 15 residues. The CDR3 sequence is CATSDTTGPGEKLFF. CDR3 bases: TGTGCCACCAGTGATACGACAGGCCCAGGAGAAAAACTGTTTTTT.

This clone has only one observation. This chain connects TRBV11-1 to TRBJ1-2; 7 bases fit TRBD1. Germline-derived CDR1 and CDR2 are SGHAT and FQDESV (reference sequence). V lost 3 bases and J lost 4; bases outside the gene matches: 8. This CDR3 is 15 amino acids long. CDR3 in DNA: TGTGCCAGCAGCTTGGAGACAGGGACCTCCTATGGCTACACCTTC. This translates into CASSLETGTSYGYTF. Based on the CDR3 plus reference TRBV11-1 and TRBJ1-2, the full variable domain is EAEVAQSPRYKITEKSQAVAFWCDPISGHATLYWYRQILGQGPELLVQFQDESVVDDSQLPKDRFSAERLKGVDSTLKIQPAELGDSAMYLCASSLETGTSYGYTFGSGTRLTVV.

The V gene is TRBV7-2, the J gene TRBJ1-6; 7 bases align to TRBD1. V shed 1 base and J 3 bases; nucleotides not matched to a gene: 9. The CDR3 consists of 18 residues. CDR1 is SGHTA, CDR2 FQGNSA, per germline. The CDR3 is CASSLDVGQVNYNSPLHF. CDR3 sequence (DNA): TGTGCCAGCAGCTTAGATGTAGGACAGGTCAACTATAATTCACCCCTCCACTTT.

The CDR3 reads CASSREDRIYNEQFF. The CDR3 nucleotides are TGCGCCAGCAGCCGAGAGGACAGGATATACAATGAGCAGTTCTTC. V and J are TRBV4-3 and TRBJ2-1; 7 positions match TRBD1. V trimming: 4 bases; J trimming: 4 bases; junction bases outside the gene matches: 7. Germline V gene data show CDR1 as LGHNA and CDR2 as YSLEER. The length of the CDR3 is 15 residues.

This chain links TRBV4-2 with TRBJ1-6, with D maybe TRBD1 (5 bases). Germline V gene data show CDR1 as LGHNA and CDR2 as YNFKEQ. The V end lost 3 bases, the J end lost 0 bases, and 12 bases lay between the germline ends. This CDR3 has 17 residues. The CDR3, as DNA: TGTGCCAGCAGCCAGGCGGGGGAGAGCTCCTATAATTCACCCCTCCACTTT. The encoded protein is CASSQAGESSYNSPLHF.

V is TRBV5-1 and J is TRBJ2-2, with D possibly matching TRBD1 (5 bases). The CDR3 has 15 amino acids. V was shortened by 1 base and J by 6 bases, with 13 bases between the two germline ends. CDR1 is SGHRS, CDR2 YFSETQ, per germline. CDR3 nucleotides: TGCGCCAGCAGCTTGAGGCAGGGTGGGCCCGGGGAGCTGTTTTTT. Its protein is CASSLRQGGPGELFF.

The rearrangement uses TRBV5-5 and TRBJ2-2, with D possibly TRBD2 on 6 matching bases. The CDR3 is 17 amino acids. Germline V CDR1 and CDR2: SGHKS, YYEKEE (reference sequence). Trimming pared 2 bases from V and 3 bases from J, leaving 17 bases between. CDR3 nucleotides: TGTGCCAGCAGCTTCGTCGGAGGGCAATGGTACACCGGGGAGCTGTTTTTT. This codes for CASSFVGGQWYTGELFF. Looking up the rest from reference TRBV5-5 and TRBJ2-2 gives the full variable domain: DAGVTQSPTHLIKTRGQQVTLRCSPISGHKSVSWYQQVLGQGPQFIFQYYEKEERGRGNFPDRFSARQFPNYSSELNVNALLLGDSALYLCASSFVGGQWYTGELFFGEGSRLTVL.

V gene TRBV10-3 combines with J gene TRBJ1-1; 9 nucleotides line up with TRBD1. With V trimmed by 5 bases and J by 5 bases, 3 bases remained unmatched. The length of the CDR3 is 13 residues. Looked up from germline, CDR1 is ENHRY and CDR2 is SYGVKD. The chain's CDR3 is CAISPTGGTEAFF. The CDR3 nucleotides read TGTGCCATCAGTCCGACAGGGGGGACTGAAGCTTTCTTT.

The chain combines TRBV12-3 or TRBV12-4 with TRBJ1-6; no clear D. V lost 2 bases and J 5 bases, leaving 4 bases between the germline ends. The CDR3 extends over 13 amino acids. In nucleotides, the CDR3 is TGTGCCAGCAGTTTAATAGATAATTCACCCCTCCACTTT. Translated: CASSLIDNSPLHF.

CDR3 sequence (DNA): TGTGCCAGCAGTGAGCTCGGGACAGGAATAACCGGGGAGCTGTTTTTT. It yields the protein CASSELGTGITGELFF. This rearrangement joins TRBV2 to TRBJ2-2; 8 bases map to TRBD1. CDR3 length: 16 amino acids. J gave up 5 bases and V 3 bases, and 8 bases lay outside the gene matches. Germline loops: CDR1 SNHLY, CDR2 FYNNEI. Using reference TRBV2 and TRBJ2-2 for the parts outside the CDR3, the full variable domain is EPEVTQTPSHQVTQMGQEVILRCVPISNHLYFYWYRQILGQKVEFLVSFYNNEISEKSEIFDDQFSVERPDGSNFTLKIRSTKLEDSAMYFCASSELGTGITGELFFGEGSRLTVL.

As for this clone: The DNA is omitted, as the CDR3 cannot be located on it reliably, and the CDR3 follows TCRdb's listing. V usage is TRBV21-1 and J usage is TRBJ1-2; TRBD1, as called in the table, went unchecked against the DNA. TRBV21-1 is annotated as a pseudogene. The CDR3 length is 18 residues, termini included. The CDR3 spells CASSKGVFGTGTLYGYTF.

This clone was counted between two and nine times. The chain employs TRBV2 and TRBJ1-2, with 7 bases aligning to TRBD1. The CDR3 covers 14 residues. Germline loops: CDR1 SNHLY, CDR2 FYNNEI. Trimming at V came to 6 bases and at J to 8 bases, leaving 12 bases not matched to a gene. CDR3 sequence (DNA): TGTGCCAGCAGCGCCGACAGGGAGATCCAAGGCTACACCTTC. Protein: CASSADREIQGYTF.

J is TRBJ1-4 and V is TRBV27; D is ambiguous. CDR3 length: 16 amino acids. Trimming took 6 bases from V and 4 from J, leaving 18 bases between them. CDR1 is MNHEY and CDR2 is SMNVEV in the germline V gene (reference sequence). CDR3 loop: CASRRENSRGNEKLFF. The CDR3 nucleotides read TGTGCCAGCAGGCGGGAGAACTCCCGGGGTAATGAAAAACTGTTTTTT. Based on the CDR3 plus reference TRBV27 and TRBJ1-4, the full variable domain is EAQVTQNPRYLITVTGKKLTVTCSQNMNHEYMSWYRQDPGLGLRQIYYSMNVEVTDKGDVPEGYKVSRKEKRNFPLILESPSPNQTSLYFCASRRENSRGNEKLFFGSGTQLSVL.

As to this clone: Being one base from a much bigger clone, this may be a read error. The CDR3 DNA is TGTGCCAGCAGCCGGACAGGGAGCTCCTACGAGCAGTACTTC. Its translation: CASSRTGSSYEQYF. The chain employs TRBV11-3 and TRBJ2-7, with 8 bases identical to TRBD1. Germline CDR1 and CDR2: SGHNT and YENEEA. V was clipped by 5 bases and J by 0 bases; unmatched bases: 3. The CDR3 is 14 residues long.

This chain connects TRBV11-1 to TRBJ2-5; D uncertain. The germline V gene encodes CDR1 SGHAT and CDR2 FQDESV (reference sequence). The CDR3 contains 13 residues. The V end was cut by 6 bases, the J end by 2 bases, with 10 bases between. The CDR3 DNA sequence: TGTGCCAGCAGTAAACAGCCACAAGAGACCCAGTACTTC. Translation: CASSKQPQETQYF.

This clone turned up a few times. The chain employs TRBV13 and TRBJ1-1; 8 nucleotides align to TRBD1. V was pared by 4 bases and J by 10 bases, with 8 bases of the junction left unmatched. The CDR3 has 13 amino acids. The germline V gene has CDR1 PRHDT and CDR2 FYEKMQ (reference sequence). The CDR3 sequence: CASSSLTGERAFF. CDR3 DNA sequence: TGTGCCAGCAGCTCCCTGACAGGGGAAAGAGCTTTCTTT.

The rearrangement joins TRBV25-1 to TRBJ2-7; 7 bases agree with TRBD2. The CDR3 totals 15 residues. CDR1 and CDR2 from the germline V gene are MGHDK and SYGVNS. Trimming removed 1 base from V and 1 base from J; junction bases left unmatched: 4. CDR3 DNA: TGTGCCAGCAGTGAATCTCGCGGGGGTTCCTACGAGCAGTACTTC. It codes for CASSESRGGSYEQYF.

V and J are TRBV7-2 and TRBJ2-3, with a tentative D call TRBD1 (6 bases). Trimming stripped 6 bases from V and 6 bases from J, with 16 bases between. This CDR3 comprises 14 residues. Germline V lookup: CDR1 SGHTA, CDR2 FQGNSA. As DNA, the CDR3 is TGTGCCAGCAGACAACAGGGTTTTGGTGATACGCAGTATTTT. It codes for CASRQQGFGDTQYF.

The chain links TRBV2 to TRBJ2-7; D unresolved. V lost 2 bases, J lost 0 bases, and 8 bases lay in between. The CDR3 extends over 14 amino acids. Per the germline V gene, CDR1 is SNHLY and CDR2 is FYNNEI. CDR3: CASSEQVNSYEQYF. The CDR3 nucleotides read TGTGCCAGCAGTGAACAGGTTAACTCCTACGAGCAGTACTTC.

This sequence joins TRBV21-1 and TRBJ1-1; whether TRBD1, the table's D call, matches the DNA was not checked. TRBV21-1 constitutes a pseudogene. CDR3 size: 19 residues. In DNA, the CDR3 is TGTGCCAGCAGCAAAGTTCCTCAATTGACAGCCAGCATGAACACTGAAGCTTTCTTT. Translated, it gives CASSKVPQLTASMNTEAFF.